These 21 T cell receptor beta chains originate from one sample sequenced in a study of CD4 and CD8 cells across lung adenocarcinoma regions. MiXCR, run by TCRdb on the PCR reads, gives a single entry per CDR3 protein. The sample has around 15,000 distinct CDR3 sequences, roughly three fifths seen once. The sequenced sample consisted of CD8+ T cells from the center of a lung tumor. The source is a female donor with lung adenocarcinoma. The CD4 and CD8 labels of this study may be unreliable.

The rearrangement joins TRBV7-7 to TRBJ2-5; 12 bases fit TRBD2. Germline CDR1 and CDR2: SSHAT and FNYEAQ (reference sequence). The CDR3 consists of 14 residues. The trim removed 5 bases at V and 3 bases at J, leaving 1 base unmatched. CDR3 in DNA: TGTGCCAGCAGCAGGACTAGCGGGGAAGAGACCCAGTACTTC. Protein sequence: CASSRTSGEETQYF.

This clonotype was counted many times. J is TRBJ2-6 and V is TRBV4-1; the D call may be TRBD1 or TRBD2 (5 bases each). V was pared by 5 bases and J by 0 bases, with 14 bases between. Germline CDR1 reads MGHRA; CDR2 reads YSYEKL. This CDR3 contains 17 residues. The CDR3 nucleotides are TGCGCCAGCAGCGCCCGGGACGGCCTCTCTGGGGCCAACGTCCTGACTTTC. Translated: CASSARDGLSGANVLTF.

The rearrangement uses TRBV10-1 and TRBJ2-2; 13 positions match TRBD2. The J segment lost 3 bases and the V segment lost 4 bases, leaving 11 bases of the junction unmatched. Per germline, CDR1 WNHNN and CDR2 SYGVQD (reference sequence). The CDR3 has 19 amino acids. CDR3 protein: CASSVTLAGGPPYTGELFF. Written as DNA, the CDR3 is TGCGCCAGCAGTGTGACACTAGCGGGAGGGCCGCCGTACACCGGGGAGCTGTTTTTT.

This clonotype is medium-sized within its sample. This chain joins TRBV4-1 and TRBJ2-5; TRBD2 might be the D (7 bases). There are 18 residues in the CDR3. Germline CDR1 MGHRA, CDR2 YSYEKL. Deletions cut 2 bases from V and 3 bases from J, with 22 bases between. Here the CDR3 reads CASSQTLMGGGLKETQYF. The CDR3, as DNA: TGCGCCAGCAGCCAAACCCTGATGGGGGGGGGGCTCAAAGAGACCCAGTACTTC.

This clonotype was counted many times. The gene calls are TRBV6-1 and TRBJ2-7; D unresolved. V lost 5 bases to trimming and J lost 0 bases, with 17 bases between them. CDR3 length equals 16 residues. Germline loops: CDR1 MNHNS, CDR2 SASEGT. CDR3 bases: TGTGCCAGCAGTAATACCAGGCTAGTAACCTCCTACGAGCAGTACTTC. Its translation: CASSNTRLVTSYEQYF.

The table lists this clonotype with a count of one. The chain recombines TRBV6-1 with TRBJ2-5; tentatively, D is TRBD1 or TRBD2 (5 bases each). Matching the DNA end better, TRBJ2-7 makes the J call doubtful. The CDR3 consists of 14 residues. CDR1 and CDR2 (germline): MNHNS, SASEGT. The CDR3 is CASSPINRGDEQYF. The DNA of the CDR3 is TGTGCCAGCAGCCCCATCAACCGAGGGGACGAGCAGTACTTC.

CDR3 coding DNA: TGTGCCAGCAGCCCTTTTGGACTTATTTACAATGAGCAGTTCTTC. This sequence encodes CASSPFGLIYNEQFF. The chain joins TRBV7-8 to TRBJ2-5; possible D gene TRBD2, 5 bases. The J call is in doubt because the DNA end fits TRBJ2-1 better. The CDR3 totals 15 residues. Per germline, CDR1 SGHVS and CDR2 FQNEAQ.

V gene TRBV6-1 combines with J gene TRBJ2-3, with 8 bases that match TRBD2. The trim removed 6 bases at V and 9 bases at J, leaving 14 bases unmatched. In germline, CDR1 is MNHNS, CDR2 SASEGT. The CDR3 is made up of 15 amino acids. The CDR3 loop is CASRSGPSGGNTQYF. For the CDR3, the DNA is TGTGCCAGCAGGTCGGGGCCGAGCGGGGGAAACACGCAGTATTTT.

A remark on this clonotype: The junction does not match germline at one end; this may be a read error. The CDR3 reads CASSEGAGASAQDTQYF. As DNA, the CDR3 is TGTGCCAGCAGTGAGGGGGCCGGGGCCAGCGCGCAAGATACCCAGTACTTT. The chain couples TRBV6-1 to TRBJ2-5, with a tentative D call TRBD1 (6 bases). The CDR3 spans 17 residues. Germline V gives CDR1 MNHNS, CDR2 SASEGT.

This clonotype was detected ten times or more. The gene calls are TRBV3-1 and TRBJ1-2, with a possible D match to TRBD1 (6 bases). Trimming stripped 0 bases from V and 9 bases from J, with 17 bases between. The CDR3 loop spans 15 amino acids. Looked up from germline, CDR1 is LGHDT and CDR2 is YNNKEL (reference sequence). The CDR3 loop is CASSQDADSGVRYTF. Written as DNA, the CDR3 is TGTGCCAGCAGCCAAGATGCGGACAGTGGAGTACGCTACACCTTC. Looking up the rest from reference TRBV3-1 and TRBJ1-2 gives the full variable domain: DTAVSQTPKYLVTQMGNDKSIKCEQNLGHDTMYWYKQDSKKFLKIMFSYNNKELIINETVPNRFSPKSPDKAHLNLHINSLELGDSAVYFCASSQDADSGVRYTFGSGTRLTVV.

The J gene is TRBJ2-3, the V gene TRBV6-1; 9 bases agree with TRBD2. With the DNA end fitting TRBJ2-7 better, the J assignment may be wrong. CDR1 MNHNS and CDR2 SASEGT come from the germline V gene. The CDR3 has 16 residues. In DNA, the CDR3 is TGTGCCAGCGGGGGTAGCGGGGGCCGAGCCCCAGAGACGCAGTACTTC. This codes for CASGGSGGRAPETQYF.

J is TRBJ2-4 and V is TRBV4-1; TRBD2 is a possible D gene (7 bases). Trimming left V 4 bases short and J 10 bases short, with 29 bases between. Germline V gene data show CDR1 as MGHRA and CDR2 as YSYEKL. The CDR3 sequence is 18 residues long. The CDR3 coding sequence is TGCGCCAGCAGCCGAGGAGACGGGGGGCGGGGAGCCAAAGATATTCAGTACTTC. Protein sequence: CASSRGDGGRGAKDIQYF.

The CDR3 coding sequence is TGTGCCAGCAGCGTAGAAGGGGCTGATTATGGCTACACCTTC. Translating gives CASSVEGADYGYTF. V and J are TRBV9 and TRBJ1-2; the D gene is possibly TRBD1 (5 bases). Trimming stripped 0 bases from V and 5 bases from J, with 11 bases between. Germline V CDR1 and CDR2: SGDLS, YYNGEE. This CDR3 is 14 amino acids long.

V and J are TRBV6-5 and TRBJ2-3, with D maybe TRBD2 (6 bases). Trimming left V 0 bases short and J 1 base short, with 11 bases between. The CDR3 runs 16 residues. CDR1 and CDR2 from the germline V gene are MNHEY and SVGAGI. CDR3 coding DNA: TGTGCCAGCAGTTACTCTTGGACGGGGGGCACAGATACGCAGTATTTT. Its translation is CASSYSWTGGTDTQYF.

A remark on this clonotype: An end of the junction differs from the germline gene, which may be a read error. This sequence joins TRBV10-3 and TRBJ2-3; TRBD2 is a possible D gene (6 bases). Germline V CDR1 and CDR2: ENHRY, SYGVKD. The CDR3 covers 14 residues. The CDR3 loop reads CGVRRRGGKDTQYF. The CDR3 DNA sequence: TGCGGCGTCAGAAGGCGGGGAGGCAAAGACACGCAGTATTTC.

Regarding this clonotype: The junction differs from germline at one of its ends, possibly a read error. The chain is built from TRBV6-8 and TRBJ2-3, with 8 bases that match TRBD2. This CDR3 contains 14 residues. CDR1 is MNHGY and CDR2 is SAAAGT in the germline V gene. For the CDR3, the DNA is TGTGCCAGCAGCCTACTAGCGGCCACAAATACGCAGTACTTT. This translates into CASSLLAATNTQYF.

This clonotype is classed as medium-sized. The rearrangement joins TRBV10-1 to TRBJ1-1; D is undetermined. CDR1 is WNHNN and CDR2 is SYGVQD in the germline V gene (reference sequence). The CDR3 loop spans 16 amino acids. V lost 0 bases, J lost 1 base, and 12 bases lay in between. DNA of the CDR3: TGCGCCAGCAGTGAGTCGACGCAGCGGGGGAACACTGAAGCTTTCTTT. This gives the protein CASSESTQRGNTEAFF.

About this clonotype itself: Sequence at one end of the junction differs from germline and may be a read error. This sequence joins TRBV10-3 and TRBJ2-4; D gene uncertain. The V gene's germline CDR1 is ENHRY and CDR2 SYGVKD. CDR3 size: 13 residues. CDR3 residues: CATGLRPKNTQYF. The DNA for the CDR3 is TGTGCCACGGGTCTTAGACCCAAAAATACGCAGTATTTC.

This clonotype rates as medium-sized. The chain employs TRBV27 and TRBJ1-6, with D unclear. CDR1 and CDR2 from the germline V gene are MNHEY and SMNVEV (reference sequence). The ends were cut back, 6 bases at V and 5 bases at J, with 5 bases in the middle. The CDR3 contains 12 residues. CDR3 protein: CASRGNNSPLHF. DNA for the CDR3: TGTGCCAGCAGGGGAAATAATTCACCCCTCCACTTT.

Within the sample, this clonotype is medium-sized (0.01 to 0.1%). The chain links TRBV6-5 to TRBJ1-2; TRBD1 agrees at 9 bases. Germline trimming cut 7 bases from V and 4 bases from J; bases unmatched to any gene: 10. This CDR3 region has 15 residues. Germline-derived CDR1 and CDR2 are MNHEY and SVGAGI. The CDR3 DNA reads as TGTGCCAGCACTATCGACCCGGGACAGGGCTATGGCTACACCTTC. The encoded protein is CASTIDPGQGYGYTF.

Concerning this clonotype: At one of its ends the junction is not consistent with the germline gene, which may arise from a read error. The chain employs TRBV6-1 and TRBJ2-3, with 8 bases lining up with TRBD2. This CDR3 spans 16 amino acids. Per germline, CDR1 MNHNS and CDR2 SASEGT. The CDR3 reads CASGPSGRPTTDTQYF. DNA of the CDR3: TGTGCCAGCGGTCCTAGCGGGCGCCCAACCACAGATACCCAGTATTTC.